The 11 T cell receptor beta chains below all came from one sample that was sequenced in a study of neoadjuvant anti-PD-1 for oral cavity cancer. Sequencing used immunoSEQ multiplex PCR; TCRdb keeps in-frame clones, though not all of them. The sample lists roughly 15,000 clones; 40% were seen once. Documented time point: after neoadjuvant nivolumab, at surgical resection. Source: tumor tissue, taken after nivolumab (anti-PD-1) treatment. These receptors were obtained from a person between 35 and 79 years old with oral cavity squamous cell carcinoma.

This clone occurred a few times. CDR3: CASSYGGTTYEQYF. The CDR3 DNA sequence: TGTGCCAGCAGTTACGGAGGAACCACCTACGAGCAGTACTTC. The chain recombines TRBV6-5 with TRBJ2-7, with D maybe TRBD2 (5 bases). The V gene lost 2 bases and the J gene lost 2 bases, with 10 bases spanning the gap. CDR3 length: 14 amino acids. The germline CDR1 and CDR2 sequences are MNHEY and SVGAGI.

The V and J genes are TRBV6-6 and TRBJ2-7; a possible D gene is TRBD1 (6 bases). CDR1 is MNHNY and CDR2 is SVGAGI in the germline V gene (reference sequence). The CDR3 has 15 residues. V shed 0 bases and J shed 5 bases, with 14 bases lying between them. CDR3 loop: CASSYSHRAENEQYF. The CDR3 DNA reads TGTGCCAGCAGTTACTCGCACAGGGCGGAGAACGAGCAGTACTTC.

V is TRBV27 and J is TRBJ2-2; D is uncertain. The V gene lost 3 bases and the J gene lost 1 base, with 9 bases spanning the gap. Per the germline V gene, CDR1 is MNHEY and CDR2 is SMNVEV (reference sequence). There are 15 residues in the CDR3. CDR3 sequence: CASSFAPRNTGELFF. CDR3 in DNA: TGTGCCAGCAGTTTCGCCCCTAGGAACACCGGGGAGCTGTTTTTT.

The CDR3 reads CASSLQQGARGYTF. The CDR3 DNA follows: TGTGCCAGCAGCTTACAGCAGGGGGCGCGAGGCTACACCTTC. The rearrangement joins TRBV7-2 to TRBJ1-2, with 8 bases matching TRBD1. Trimming took 2 bases from V and 8 from J; bases not matched to a gene: 7. CDR3 length: 14 amino acids. Germline V gene data show CDR1 as SGHTA and CDR2 as FQGNSA.

This clone was seen a few times. This chain connects TRBV7-2 to TRBJ1-5; TRBD1 might be the D (6 bases). The CDR3 length is 14 residues. Germline CDR1 and CDR2: SGHTA and FQGNSA. Trimming took off 5 bases at V and 6 bases at J, with 14 bases between the two ends. Here the CDR3 reads CASSAIQGSQPQHF. The CDR3, as DNA: TGTGCCAGCAGCGCAATACAGGGAAGTCAGCCCCAGCATTTT.

The chain has TRBV6-5 and TRBJ1-6, with D uncertain. Deletions cut 4 bases from V and 4 bases from J, with 14 bases between. This CDR3 has 16 residues. Germline loops: CDR1 MNHEY, CDR2 SVGAGI. CDR3 region: CASSFLFTSYNSPLHF. For the CDR3, the DNA is TGTGCCAGCAGTTTTCTCTTCACCAGTTATAATTCACCCCTCCACTTT.

This chain uses TRBV5-1 with TRBJ2-2; D remains ambiguous. Germline CDR1 reads SGHRS; CDR2 reads YFSETQ. The CDR3 runs to 14 residues. Trimming pared 5 bases from V and 4 bases from J, leaving 12 bases between. The CDR3 is CASSYSVGTGELFF. CDR3 DNA: TGCGCCAGCAGTTACAGCGTCGGCACCGGGGAGCTGTTTTTT.

This sequence joins TRBV7-9 and TRBJ2-3; 10 nucleotides agree with TRBD1. In germline, CDR1 is SEHNR, CDR2 FQNEAQ (reference sequence). Trimming at V came to 5 bases and at J to 2 bases, leaving 7 bases not matched to a gene. CDR3 size: 16 residues. The CDR3 nucleotides read TGTGCCAGCAGCCCGCCGGGGACAGGGGACACAGATACGCAGTATTTT. Translating gives CASSPPGTGDTDTQYF.

V and J are TRBV5-5 and TRBJ2-7; unclear D gene. Germline lookup yields CDR1 SGHKS and CDR2 YYEKEE (reference sequence). Between the trimmed V and J ends, which lost 3 bases and 12 bases, there was a span of 13 bases. The CDR3 has 11 residues. This CDR3 is CASSSGRHPYF. In nucleotides, the CDR3 is TGTGCCAGCAGCTCCGGACGTCATCCGTACTTC.

CDR3 loop: CASSARQGPYNSPLHF. As DNA, the CDR3 is TGTGCCAGCAGCGCCAGGCAGGGGCCCTATAATTCACCCCTCCACTTT. This sequence joins TRBV9 and TRBJ1-6, with D possibly TRBD1 on 6 matching bases. CDR1 and CDR2 from the germline V gene are SGDLS and YYNGEE. The CDR3 sequence is 16 residues long. The V end lost 3 bases, the J end lost 2 bases, and 12 bases lay between the germline ends.

This clone showed up just a few times. The V call is TRBV7-2, the J call TRBJ2-7, with TRBD2 identical over 11 bases. CDR1 is SGHTA and CDR2 is FQGNSA in the germline V gene. V lost 5 bases to trimming and J lost 3 bases; unmatched junction nucleotides: 6. The CDR3 covers 15 residues. CDR3 DNA sequence: TGTGCCAGCAGCCCACTAGCGGGGGATCACTACGAGCAGTACTTC. Translated, it gives CASSPLAGDHYEQYF.